One and the same sample provided the 8 T cell receptor beta chains below, sequenced in a study of blood T cell repertoires in COVID-19. Here immunoSEQ multiplex PCR was the method, and the copy in TCRdb shows in-frame clones only, minus some. The sample consists of over 150,000 clones, around 82% of them appearing once. The sample was peripheral blood. All receptors derive from a man aged 80 or over with COVID-19, enrolled during active disease.

This rearrangement joins TRBV18 to TRBJ1-1; D unclear. The germline V and J ends were trimmed by 1 base and 1 base, with 7 bases remaining between them. The CDR3 is 14 amino acids. Germline V gene sequence: CDR1 KGHSH, CDR2 LQKENI. CDR3 DNA: TGTGCCAGCTCACCACAGGGAGGGAACACTGAAGCTTTCTTT. This codes for CASSPQGGNTEAFF.

CDR3 coding DNA: TGTGCCAGCAGGGGACAGGGGGCTCTGAATAATTCACCCCTCCACTTT. Protein product: CASRGQGALNNSPLHF. The J gene is TRBJ1-6, the V gene TRBV2; 12 bases fit TRBD1. CDR3 length equals 16 residues. Germline CDR1 and CDR2: SNHLY and FYNNEI. The J segment lost 5 bases and the V segment lost 6 bases, leaving 5 bases of the junction unmatched.

This sequence joins TRBV5-6 and TRBJ2-1; 8 bases align to TRBD1. The CDR3 loop spans 14 amino acids. With V trimmed by 3 bases and J by 7 bases, 6 bases remained unmatched. The germline CDR1 and CDR2 sequences are SGHDT and YYEEEE. CDR3 in DNA: TGTGCCAGCAGCTCCGTACAGGGGGGAAATGAGCAGTTCTTC. Translating gives CASSSVQGGNEQFF.

The chain recombines TRBV5-1 with TRBJ1-2; no clear D. This CDR3 region has 13 residues. Germline V gene sequence: CDR1 SGHRS, CDR2 YFSETQ. V was cut by 6 bases and J by 8 bases, with 17 bases left in between. Here the CDR3 reads CASTKVGGGGYTF. The CDR3 bases are TGCGCCAGCACCAAAGTAGGTGGAGGCGGCTACACCTTC.

Here the CDR3 DNA reads TGTGCTAGTGGTGGGGACAGCAAACAAGAGACCCAGTACTTC. This gives the protein CASGGDSKQETQYF. V usage is TRBV12-5 and J usage is TRBJ2-5, with TRBD1 identical over 7 bases. With 5 bases clipped from V and 2 bases from J, the junction kept 5 bases outside the gene matches. CDR1 is LGHNT, CDR2 FRNRAP, per germline. The CDR3 contains 14 residues.

This rearrangement joins TRBV5-5 to TRBJ1-4; TRBD1 aligns across 7 bases. J was trimmed by 3 bases and V by 4 bases; bases with no gene match: 3. Germline CDR1 is SGHKS and CDR2 is YYEKEE (reference sequence). The CDR3 consists of 14 residues. The CDR3 DNA reads as TGTGCCAGCAGCATGGGACAGCCTAATGAAAAACTGTTTTTT. It encodes CASSMGQPNEKLFF.

The genes are TRBV7-2 and TRBJ1-1; D may be TRBD1 (6 bases). This CDR3 spans 14 amino acids. V dropped 5 bases and J dropped 4 bases, with 14 bases sitting between them. CDR1 and CDR2 (germline): SGHTA, FQGNSA. As DNA, the CDR3 is TGTGCCAGCAGCCAACAGGGCTTCGGCACTGAAGCTTTCTTT. This codes for CASSQQGFGTEAFF.

J is TRBJ2-7 and V is TRBV9, with D possibly TRBD2 on 6 matching bases. Per the germline V gene, CDR1 is SGDLS and CDR2 is YYNGEE. Deletions cut 0 bases from V and 11 bases from J, with 12 bases between. The CDR3 consists of 12 residues. CDR3 loop: CASSVEEGRKYF. DNA for the CDR3: TGTGCCAGCAGCGTAGAGGAGGGGAGAAAGTACTTC.